This T cell receptor (beta chain) was profiled in a study of shared clonotypes between healthy human individuals. Naive-designated CD8 cells lacked CD45RO, were positively enriched for CCR7, and omitted terminally differentiated effector memory CD45RA+ cells. This CDR3 is built from 14 residues. Germline assignment: CDR1 SGHVS and CDR2 FNYEAQ. V was pared by 5 bases and J by 7 bases, with 14 bases between. Produced via immunoSEQ multiplex PCR; TCRdb's table is partial and in-frame only. The sample has about 1,800,000 clones; around 96% are singletons. The receptor's source is a young man in good health. Sequencing was performed on naive CD8+ T cells sorted from blood. The rearrangement joins TRBV7-6 to TRBJ1-4; the D is unclear. Written as DNA, the CDR3 is TGTGCCAGCAGCCAATCGCCCGGGCGTGAAAAACTGTTTTTT. This encodes CASSQSPGREKLFF.